One T cell receptor (beta chain) is described in this entry. Its antigen has not been determined. No qualities accompany the bases; no much larger clone lies one base away. From the germline V gene (reference sequence), CDR1 is MNHNY and CDR2 is SVGAGI. Spanning cysteine to phenylalanine, the CDR3 consists of 12 amino acids. The kept DNA is CDR3 alone, 36 bases in frame from the first base. Trimmed from V: 5 bases; trimmed from J: 8 bases; junction bases lacking a gene match: 3. Samples from volunteer blood donors who had recovered from COVID-19 were contributed by a second Seattle source. The collaborating institutions used their own protocols to collect whole blood in K2EDTA tubes. For TCRbeta analysis, collaborators shipped samples in one of three forms: frozen whole blood, isolated PBMCs, or DNA extracted from either of those sample types. TCRbeta CDR3 regions were amplified from genomic DNA by means of the immunoSEQ Assay, a bias-controlled multiplex PCR. On the authors' methods: Within the assay, amplification of reference gene primers was used to estimate how many nucleated cells each sample contained. To quantify the absolute abundance of each unique TCRbeta CDR3 rearrangement, sequence reads were collapsed and filtered. For each sample, productive Simpson clonality was calculated by taking the square root of Simpson's diversity index across productive rearrangements. TCRdb took over this immuneACCESS table, retaining in-frame rearrangements with V and J assigned. Such tables are incomplete; in checked studies, under half of the missing clones stem from an unresolved V gene, and the remainder is unexplained. V and J calls and clone size follow that table, whereas D and trimming were derived from the DNA. The table for this sample lists 250,000 to 350,000 clones; around 88% of them were counted only once. 2.1% of the sample is in the top ten clones.

These data are taken from a study of blood T cell repertoires in COVID-19 (TCRdb year 2020). Describing the broader study: The collaborator samples originated in the United States, Italy and Spain and spanned the acute and convalescent phases of COVID-19. The repertoires were released in a freely available public database meant as a resource for research on the immune response to SARS-CoV-2. HLA class I and class II types, where available, came from metadata supplied by the sample provider rather than from assay-based typing. The prospective study material was composed of cDNA or gDNA derived from T cells, B-cell-depleted T cells, or PBMCs. Samples came from the ongoing ImmuneRACE study (first 160 participants) plus 1,254 subjects from 6 global collaborators. The sample metadata nearly always contained a de-identified subject ID, COVID-19 status, age in years and sex. Subjects who had been exposed to COVID-19, were actively infected with it, or had recovered from it provided the deeply sampled blood TCRbeta repertoires that made up the dataset.

Paper-wide results and their limitations: Clinical and demographic metadata were provided uncurated, with the amount varying by source and participant.

This receptor chain uses TRBV6-6 and TRBJ1-1, and 9 junctional nucleotides match TRBD1. The TCR sequence derives from a woman in her 30s who had recovered from COVID-19. Sample: peripheral blood. The CDR3 protein is CASSPDRGEAFF. Here is the DNA: TGTGCCAGCAGTCCGGACAGGGGAGAAGCTTTCTTT.